This entry lists 22 T cell receptor beta chains sequenced from one sample in a study of long-term antiretroviral therapy in people with HIV. Researchers ran immunoSEQ v3.0 at survey level. Produced via immunoSEQ multiplex PCR; TCRdb's table is partial and in-frame only. The sample records more than 7,500 clones, around 82% being singletons. The sequencing used unsorted PBMCs, collected 0.4 years before starting antiretroviral therapy. The receptor set was obtained from a man aged 30-40 years with HIV.

The chain has TRBV11-2 and TRBJ2-7; D not certain. Germline CDR1 SGHAT, CDR2 FQNNGV. The CDR3 covers 15 residues. Deletions cut 1 base from V and 4 bases from J, with 14 bases between. CDR3 protein: CASSLAPSVPYEQYF. The CDR3 DNA follows: TGTGCCAGCAGCTTAGCCCCCTCGGTCCCTTACGAGCAGTACTTC.

This clone came up a few times. This rearrangement joins TRBV18 to TRBJ2-7, with a possible D match to TRBD1 (6 bases). The CDR3 extends over 13 amino acids. Germline V lookup: CDR1 KGHSH, CDR2 LQKENI. Trimming took 5 bases from V and 2 from J, leaving 10 bases between them. CDR3 loop: CASSSDRPYEQYF. The CDR3 DNA sequence: TGTGCCAGCTCATCCGACAGGCCCTACGAGCAGTACTTC.

CDR3 DNA sequence: TGTGCCAGCAGCCCCAGCGGGGGGTATTTCGATGAGCAGTTCTTC. This translates into CASSPSGGYFDEQFF. The genes are TRBV11-2 and TRBJ2-1; 9 nucleotides match TRBD2. V was pared by 5 bases and J by 8 bases, with 10 bases of the junction left unmatched. Germline-derived CDR1 and CDR2 are SGHAT and FQNNGV. The CDR3 is 15 residues long.

This sequence joins TRBV6-5 and TRBJ2-2; TRBD2 might be the D (7 bases). This CDR3 is 15 amino acids long. Germline values: CDR1 MNHEY, CDR2 SVGAGI. With 6 bases removed from V and 4 bases from J, the gap between germline ends came to 15 bases. In DNA form, the CDR3 reads TGTGCCAGCAGCCCGGGGGGCCTACGCACCGGGGAGCTGTTTTTT. Translated, it gives CASSPGGLRTGELFF.

The chain couples TRBV6-6 to TRBJ2-7, with 9 nucleotides matching TRBD2. Trimming cost V 2 bases and J 2 bases; bases outside gene matches: 4. Germline CDR1 is MNHNY and CDR2 is SVGAGI (reference sequence). The CDR3 runs 15 residues. The CDR3 DNA reads TGTGCCAGCAGTTACCCTAGCGGGATCCCCTACGAGCAGTACTTC. Protein product: CASSYPSGIPYEQYF.

This clone turned up a few times. The chain carries TRBV7-3 and TRBJ1-2; the match to TRBD1 covers 9 bases. This CDR3 region has 13 residues. Germline values: CDR1 SGHTA, CDR2 FQGTGA. Losses at the gene ends were 5 bases for V and 5 bases for J; bases not matched to a gene: 3. The CDR3 DNA reads TGTGCCAGCAGCCCCGGACAGGGGTATGGCTACACCTTC. Its translation is CASSPGQGYGYTF.

The CDR3 spells CASSSTGYNEQYF. In nucleotides, the CDR3 is TGCGCCAGCAGCTCTACAGGGTACAACGAGCAGTACTTC. J is TRBJ2-7 and V is TRBV5-1; D is perhaps TRBD1 (6 bases). Between the trimmed V and J ends, which lost 3 bases and 5 bases, there was a span of 12 bases. This CDR3 has 13 amino acids. CDR1 SGHRS and CDR2 YFSETQ come from the germline V gene.

The V call is TRBV7-8, the J call TRBJ1-5; D not certain. V was shortened by 2 bases and J by 7 bases, with 15 bases between the two germline ends. CDR3 size: 15 residues. Germline assignment: CDR1 SGHVS and CDR2 FQNEAQ. The CDR3 bases are TGTGCCAGCAGCTTATCCGGTGTAGGGAAGCAGCCCCAGCATTTT. Residues: CASSLSGVGKQPQHF.

CDR3 amino acids: CASGRSGANVLTF. CDR3 nucleotides: TGTGCCAGCGGGCGTTCTGGGGCCAACGTCCTGACTTTC. The chain recombines TRBV6-6 with TRBJ2-6; no reliable D call. The germline CDR1 and CDR2 sequences are MNHNY and SVGAGI (reference sequence). The CDR3 contains 13 residues. V was cut by 8 bases and J by 1 base, with 6 bases left in between.

The J gene is TRBJ1-2, the V gene TRBV28; 8 bases agree with TRBD1. Losses at the gene ends were 4 bases for V and 5 bases for J; bases not matched to a gene: 12. This CDR3 has 16 residues. From germline, CDR1 is MDHEN and CDR2 SYDVKM. The CDR3 bases are TGTGCCAGCAGTTGGGGGAAAAGGACAGGGAATTATGGCTACACCTTC. Residues: CASSWGKRTGNYGYTF.

This clone came up a few times. The chain employs TRBV27 and TRBJ2-7; D unresolved. CDR3 size: 13 residues. Trimming took off 0 bases at V and 2 bases at J, with 5 bases between the two ends. Germline V gene lookup returns CDR1 MNHEY and CDR2 SMNVEV (reference sequence). CDR3 sequence (DNA): TGTGCCAGCAGTTTATCGAGGACCTACGAGCAGTACTTC. As protein: CASSLSRTYEQYF.

This chain uses TRBV7-2 with TRBJ2-4; D is unresolved. The CDR3 runs to 17 residues. CDR1 is SGHTA, CDR2 FQGNSA, per germline. The V gene lost 2 bases and the J gene lost 0 bases, with 14 bases spanning the gap. CDR3 protein: CASSLTETSLAKNIQYF. DNA for the CDR3: TGTGCCAGCAGCTTAACTGAGACATCTCTAGCCAAAAACATTCAGTACTTC.

The chain joins TRBV7-8 to TRBJ1-5; D is ambiguous. CDR3 length: 15 residues. Germline assignment: CDR1 SGHVS and CDR2 FQNEAQ. V dropped 5 bases and J dropped 0 bases, with 11 bases sitting between them. CDR3 in DNA: TGTGCCAGCAGCCTGAGGGATCGTAGCAATCAGCCCCAGCATTTT. This codes for CASSLRDRSNQPQHF.

This CDR3 reads CASSFWSGANTEAFF. The CDR3 nucleotides are TGCGCCAGCAGCTTTTGGTCAGGAGCGAACACTGAAGCTTTCTTT. The chain combines TRBV5-1 with TRBJ1-1, with D hard to call. CDR1 is SGHRS, CDR2 YFSETQ, per germline. CDR3 length equals 15 residues. V dropped 2 bases and J dropped 1 base, with 12 bases sitting between them.

V usage is TRBV28 and J usage is TRBJ2-1; 7 positions match TRBD1. The CDR3 runs 13 residues. J was trimmed by 7 bases and V by 3 bases; bases with no gene match: 3. The germline V gene has CDR1 MDHEN and CDR2 SYDVKM. The CDR3 coding sequence is TGTGCCAGCAGTTTCGGGGACAGAAATGAGCAGTTCTTC. Translated, it gives CASSFGDRNEQFF.

The chain joins TRBV6-5 to TRBJ2-1, with 8 bases aligning to TRBD2. Trimming took 7 bases from V and 9 from J; bases not matched to a gene: 11. The germline V gene has CDR1 MNHEY and CDR2 SVGAGI. The CDR3 has 14 residues. CDR3 sequence (DNA): TGTGCCAGCAACCAGCCGGGACTAGGGGTTGAGCAGTTCTTC. Protein sequence: CASNQPGLGVEQFF.

This chain connects TRBV7-8 to TRBJ2-6; D is unresolved. This CDR3 is 13 amino acids long. Germline CDR1 is SGHVS and CDR2 is FQNEAQ. Trimming took 2 bases from V and 4 from J, leaving 3 bases between them. The CDR3 DNA reads TGTGCCAGCAGCTTAACCGGGGCCAACGTCCTGACTTTC. It encodes CASSLTGANVLTF.

This chain connects TRBV5-6 to TRBJ2-7; 12 bases are a match to TRBD1. V lost 6 bases and J lost 7; bases outside the gene matches: 5. This CDR3 region has 13 residues. CDR1 is SGHDT and CDR2 is YYEEEE in the germline V gene. CDR3 in amino acids: CASTGQGAWEQYF. The CDR3 DNA reads as TGTGCCAGCACGGGACAGGGGGCCTGGGAGCAGTACTTC.

This clone has only a few counts. The chain joins TRBV30 to TRBJ2-1, with D tentatively TRBD2 (6 bases). CDR3 length equals 13 residues. V lost 2 bases, J lost 5 bases, and 10 bases lay in between. The germline CDR1 and CDR2 sequences are GTSNPN and SVGIG (reference sequence). CDR3: CAWSPWEDNEQFF. Written as DNA, the CDR3 is TGTGCCTGGAGTCCTTGGGAGGACAATGAGCAGTTCTTC.

V is TRBV19 and J is TRBJ2-1; no clear D. The CDR3 loop spans 11 amino acids. Per germline, CDR1 LNHDA and CDR2 SQIVND (reference sequence). Trimming shortened V by 7 bases and J by 10 bases, and 11 bases separated the two germline ends. CDR3 sequence: CASTGSAEQFF. CDR3 bases: TGTGCCAGTACCGGGTCGGCCGAGCAGTTCTTC.

V is TRBV5-1 and J is TRBJ1-5; tentatively, D is TRBD1 (5 bases). CDR3 size: 17 residues. CDR1 SGHRS and CDR2 YFSETQ come from the germline V gene. Between the trimmed V and J ends, which lost 0 bases and 3 bases, there was a span of 16 bases. The CDR3 DNA is TGCGCCAGCAGCTTGGGAGGCCACGGGGGGATCAATCAGCCCCAGCATTTT. As protein: CASSLGGHGGINQPQHF.

This chain links TRBV7-8 with TRBJ2-3; 9 nucleotides match TRBD2. There are 15 residues in the CDR3. Germline V CDR1 and CDR2: SGHVS, FQNEAQ. Losses at the gene ends were 5 bases for V and 2 bases for J; bases not matched to a gene: 5. The CDR3 nucleotides read TGTGCCAGCAGCCCCCTAGCGGGGCTCACAGATACGCAGTATTTT. This translates into CASSPLAGLTDTQYF.